The 30 T cell receptor beta chains reported below all come from one sample, sequenced in a study of STAT5B mutations in CD4+ large granular lymphocyte leukemia. The table came from immunoSEQ multiplex PCR; TCRdb's copy has only in-frame clones and leaves some out. Of 40,000 to 55,000 clones listed, around 86% are singletons. Sequences were obtained from CD4+ T cells from blood buffy coats. These receptor sequences come from a human donor in good health.

The J gene is TRBJ1-2, the V gene TRBV5-1; D gene uncertain. The CDR3 loop spans 14 amino acids. V was pared by 0 bases and J by 3 bases, with 9 bases between. Germline assignment: CDR1 SGHRS and CDR2 YFSETQ. This CDR3 is CASSLGVRDYGYTF. DNA for the CDR3: TGCGCCAGCAGCTTGGGGGTTAGAGACTATGGCTACACCTTC.

The V call is TRBV5-8, the J call TRBJ1-2; D might be TRBD1 (5 bases). Germline lookup yields CDR1 SGHTS and CDR2 YDEGEE. V lost 0 bases, J lost 2 bases, and 11 bases lay in between. CDR3 size: 15 residues. CDR3 DNA: TGTGCCAGCAGCTTGGACAGGTCATTCAACTATGGCTACACCTTC. This sequence encodes CASSLDRSFNYGYTF.

The gene calls are TRBV5-1 and TRBJ2-3; a weak D match, TRBD2 (6 bases). V lost 4 bases and J 2 bases, leaving 17 bases between the germline ends. This CDR3 region has 16 residues. The V gene's germline CDR1 is SGHRS and CDR2 YFSETQ. CDR3 nucleotide sequence: TGCGCCAGCAGCGTTCCTTTAGCGGATTTCACAGATACGCAGTATTTT. This codes for CASSVPLADFTDTQYF.

The DNA of the CDR3 is TGCAGCCTACTTAGCGGGACGACGCAGTATTTT. It specifies CSLLSGTTQYF. This chain joins TRBV20-1 and TRBJ2-3; the match to TRBD2 covers 8 bases. This CDR3 has 11 amino acids. Germline assignment: CDR1 DFQATT and CDR2 SNEGSKA (reference sequence).

CDR3 amino acids: CASSQVLEKEAEAFF. The CDR3 nucleotides read TGTGCCAGCAGCCAAGTCCTGGAGAAAGAGGCTGAAGCTTTCTTT. The chain has TRBV4-2 and TRBJ1-1, with no clear D. With 1 base removed from V and 6 bases from J, the gap between germline ends came to 15 bases. Germline assignment: CDR1 LGHNA and CDR2 YNFKEQ. The CDR3 consists of 15 residues.

CDR3 region: CASSGRRGTGGTEQYF. CDR3 bases: TGTGCCAGCAGTGGCCGTCGGGGGACAGGGGGCACCGAGCAGTACTTC. The chain employs TRBV25-1 and TRBJ2-7; TRBD1 agrees at 12 bases. CDR3 length equals 16 residues. CDR1 and CDR2 from the germline V gene are MGHDK and SYGVNS. V dropped 4 bases and J dropped 6; count of bases not matched to a gene: 10.

The chain has TRBV7-8 and TRBJ1-4; tentative D call: TRBD1 (5 bases). This CDR3 has 14 residues. In germline, CDR1 is SGHVS, CDR2 FQNEAQ. V was trimmed by 5 bases and J by 0 bases, leaving 7 bases between them. CDR3 loop: CASSLGPTNEKLFF. The CDR3 coding sequence is TGTGCCAGCAGCCTGGGACCAACTAATGAAAAACTGTTTTTT.

The chain combines TRBV2 with TRBJ2-3; 8 positions match TRBD1. V lost 6 bases to trimming and J lost 8 bases; unmatched junction nucleotides: 4. The germline V gene encodes CDR1 SNHLY and CDR2 FYNNEI. This CDR3 spans 12 amino acids. The CDR3 is CASSLQGGTQYF. Here the CDR3 DNA reads TGTGCCAGCAGCTTACAGGGGGGTACGCAGTATTTT. The complete variable domain, with remaining parts taken from reference TRBV2 and TRBJ2-3, reads EPEVTQTPSHQVTQMGQEVILRCVPISNHLYFYWYRQILGQKVEFLVSFYNNEISEKSEIFDDQFSVERPDGSNFTLKIRSTKLEDSAMYFCASSLQGGTQYFGPGTRLTVL.

This rearrangement joins TRBV5-1 to TRBJ2-1; D might be TRBD2 (5 bases). V was pared by 0 bases and J by 6 bases, with 10 bases between. CDR1 SGHRS and CDR2 YFSETQ come from the germline V gene. The CDR3 extends over 14 amino acids. CDR3 DNA sequence: TGCGCCAGCAGCTTGGGGGCGGGTATCAATGAGCAGTTCTTC. Its translation is CASSLGAGINEQFF.

The rearrangement uses TRBV7-9 and TRBJ2-2, with no clear D. Germline assignment: CDR1 SEHNR and CDR2 FQNEAQ (reference sequence). V lost 4 bases and J lost 6, with 6 bases in between. The CDR3 covers 12 residues. The CDR3 DNA is TGTGCCAGCAGCTCCGGAGCCGGGGAGCTGTTTTTT. It specifies CASSSGAGELFF.

The CDR3: CASSFRQLNTEAFF. CDR3 nucleotide sequence: TGTGCCAGCAGCTTTCGACAGTTGAACACTGAAGCTTTCTTT. The chain couples TRBV2 to TRBJ1-1; tentative D call: TRBD1 (5 bases). The CDR3 consists of 14 residues. CDR1 SNHLY and CDR2 FYNNEI come from the germline V gene. V was shortened by 6 bases and J by 0 bases, with 11 bases between the two germline ends.

The chain is built from TRBV30 and TRBJ2-7; D is ambiguous. With 0 bases removed from V and 4 bases from J, the gap between germline ends came to 4 bases. Germline V gene lookup returns CDR1 GTSNPN and CDR2 SVGIG (reference sequence). CDR3 length: 11 residues. CDR3 sequence (DNA): TGTGCCTGGAGTGTACGGTACGAGCAGTACTTC. It codes for CAWSVRYEQYF. The full variable domain, its missing parts supplied by reference TRBV30 and TRBJ2-7, is SQTIHQWPATLVQPVGSPLSLECTVEGTSNPNLYWYRQAAGRGLQLLFYSVGIGQISSEVPQNLSASRPQDRQFILSSKKLLLSDSGFYLCAWSVRYEQYFGPGTRLTVT.

The V and J genes are TRBV2 and TRBJ2-3, with D hard to call. There are 13 residues in the CDR3. CDR1 and CDR2 from the germline V gene are SNHLY and FYNNEI. V shed 7 bases and J shed 2 bases, with 10 bases lying between them. CDR3 loop: CASNRPSTDTQYF. The CDR3 coding sequence is TGTGCCAGCAACCGCCCTTCCACAGATACGCAGTATTTT.

The CDR3 sequence is CSVESSDTQYF. CDR3 in DNA: TGCAGCGTTGAAAGCTCAGATACGCAGTATTTT. The chain has TRBV29-1 and TRBJ2-3, with unresolved D. Germline values: CDR1 SQVTM, CDR2 ANQGSEA. Trimming took off 2 bases at V and 4 bases at J, with 4 bases between the two ends. The CDR3 totals 11 residues.

On this clone: Its ends do not fully match the called genes, so a read error is possible. V is TRBV19 and J is TRBJ2-1; D is unresolved. CDR3 length equals 12 residues. Germline lookup yields CDR1 LNHDA and CDR2 SQIVND (reference sequence). The CDR3 nucleotides are TGTGCCAGTAGTGCAAACTACTATGAGCAGTTCTTC. It translates to CASSANYYEQFF. The full variable domain, with the rest looked up from reference TRBV19 and TRBJ2-1, is DGGITQSPKYLFRKEGQNVTLSCEQNLNHDAMYWYRQDPGQGLRLIYYSQIVNDFQKGDIAEGYSVSREKKESFPLTVTSAQKNPTAFYLCASSANYYEQFFGPGTRLTVL.

CDR3 loop: CASSFVGGGQNYGYTF. In DNA form, the CDR3 reads TGTGCCAGCAGTTTTGTAGGAGGCGGACAGAACTATGGCTACACCTTC. The rearrangement links TRBV27 to TRBJ1-2, with D perhaps matching TRBD1 (6 bases). The CDR3 has 16 residues. Germline V gene data show CDR1 as MNHEY and CDR2 as SMNVEV (reference sequence). The V gene lost 3 bases and the J gene lost 2 bases, with 16 bases spanning the gap.

V usage is TRBV5-1 and J usage is TRBJ2-1, with TRBD2 matching 13 bases. V gave up 7 bases and J gave up 9 bases; unmatched junction bases: 7. CDR3 length: 14 amino acids. Looked up from germline, CDR1 is SGHRS and CDR2 is YFSETQ. As DNA, the CDR3 is TGCGCCAGCCTCGGGACTAGCGGGAACACTGAGCAGTTCTTC. Translation gives CASLGTSGNTEQFF.

V and J are TRBV20-1 and TRBJ2-7, with D unclear. Germline CDR1 reads DFQATT; CDR2 reads SNEGSKA (reference sequence). This CDR3 has 11 residues. Deletions cut 3 bases from V and 3 bases from J, with 6 bases between. The chain's CDR3 is CSASRIYEQYF. In nucleotides, the CDR3 is TGCAGTGCTAGTCGGATCTACGAGCAGTACTTC.

V is TRBV28 and J is TRBJ2-7; tentative D call: TRBD1 (5 bases). The ends were cut back, 2 bases at V and 0 bases at J, with 11 bases in the middle. Germline CDR1 MDHEN, CDR2 SYDVKM. This CDR3 comprises 15 residues. CDR3 sequence reads: CASSLIQGSSYEQYF. The CDR3 DNA reads as TGTGCCAGCAGTTTAATTCAGGGAAGCTCCTACGAGCAGTACTTC.

The rearrangement joins TRBV4-2 to TRBJ1-1; no reliable D call. Germline V gene data show CDR1 as LGHNA and CDR2 as YNFKEQ. The V end lost 2 bases, the J end lost 3 bases, and 13 bases lay between the germline ends. This CDR3 comprises 15 residues. The CDR3 bases are TGTGCCAGCAGCCAACGTTTATCCCGGGACACTGAAGCTTTCTTT. Protein sequence: CASSQRLSRDTEAFF.

V is TRBV28 and J is TRBJ2-7; 15 nucleotides align to TRBD2. Germline CDR1 reads MDHEN; CDR2 reads SYDVKM. The CDR3 length is 16 residues. J gave up 2 bases and V 6 bases, and 5 bases lay outside the gene matches. In DNA form, the CDR3 reads TGTGCCAGCAGAACTGGGACTAGCGGGAGGACCTACGAGCAGTACTTC. It is translated as CASRTGTSGRTYEQYF.

The rearrangement joins TRBV6-6 to TRBJ1-5; D is uncertain. CDR1 and CDR2 (germline): MNHNY, SVGAGI (reference sequence). The germline V and J ends were trimmed by 5 bases and 0 bases, with 11 bases remaining between them. CDR3 size: 15 residues. CDR3 amino acids: CASSKFGSSNQPQHF. The CDR3 DNA sequence: TGTGCCAGCAGTAAGTTTGGAAGTAGCAATCAGCCCCAGCATTTT.

The CDR3 sequence: CASSSSSGVQETQYF. DNA for the CDR3: TGTGCCAGCAGCTCATCTAGCGGAGTCCAAGAGACCCAGTACTTC. V usage is TRBV7-2 and J usage is TRBJ2-5; 7 bases map to TRBD2. The CDR3 spans 15 residues. V dropped 4 bases and J dropped 1; count of bases not matched to a gene: 6. Germline CDR1 is SGHTA and CDR2 is FQGNSA. The full variable domain, its missing parts supplied by reference TRBV7-2 and TRBJ2-5, is GAGVSQSPSNKVTEKGKDVELRCDPISGHTALYWYRQSLGQGLEFLIYFQGNSAPDKSGLPSDRFSAERTGGSVSTLTIQRTQQEDSAVYLCASSSSSGVQETQYFGPGTRLLVL.

V usage is TRBV19 and J usage is TRBJ2-3; D may be TRBD1 (6 bases). There are 15 residues in the CDR3. The germline gives CDR1 LNHDA, CDR2 SQIVND (reference sequence). The V end lost 5 bases, the J end lost 6 bases, and 18 bases lay between the germline ends. The CDR3 sequence is CASSYGTPGADTQYF. DNA for the CDR3: TGTGCCAGTAGTTACGGGACACCCGGGGCGGATACGCAGTATTTT.

The chain has TRBV5-4 and TRBJ2-4; 11 bases are a match to TRBD2. The CDR3 spans 15 residues. The V segment lost 4 bases and the J segment 8 bases; nucleotides outside the gene matches: 8. From germline, CDR1 is SGHNT and CDR2 YYREEE (reference sequence). CDR3 sequence: CASSMGGLAADIQYF. The CDR3 region has the DNA TGTGCCAGCAGCATGGGGGGACTAGCGGCGGACATTCAGTACTTC.

The V gene is TRBV14, the J gene TRBJ2-1, with D perhaps TRBD2 (5 bases). This CDR3 region has 17 residues. Germline V gene data show CDR1 as SGHDN and CDR2 as FVKESK. Trimming took off 4 bases at V and 9 bases at J, with 25 bases between the two ends. The DNA for the CDR3 is TGTGCCAGCAGCCTGAGTTTTGGAGGAGGCCCACACGGTGAGCAGTTCTTC. This encodes CASSLSFGGGPHGEQFF.

As concerns this clone: The junction differs from germline at one of its ends, possibly a read error. The chain joins TRBV6-1 to TRBJ2-7; D remains unclear. Germline-derived CDR1 and CDR2 are MNHNS and SASEGT. The CDR3 extends over 11 amino acids. The CDR3: CASIEGWTQYF. CDR3 nucleotide sequence: TGTGCCAGCATTGAAGGGTGGACGCAGTACTTC.

The chain combines TRBV30 with TRBJ2-7; D uncertain. V was trimmed by 3 bases and J by 2 bases, leaving 8 bases between them. CDR3 size: 12 residues. Germline V gene sequence: CDR1 GTSNPN, CDR2 SVGIG (reference sequence). CDR3 in amino acids: CAWRPGPYEQYF. CDR3 in DNA: TGTGCCTGGAGACCGGGCCCCTACGAGCAGTACTTC.

The V call is TRBV28, the J call TRBJ1-5; D ambiguous. The CDR3 sequence is 12 residues long. Between the trimmed V and J ends, which lost 8 bases and 6 bases, there was a span of 11 bases. Per germline, CDR1 MDHEN and CDR2 SYDVKM. Written as DNA, the CDR3 is TGTGCCAGCCTCTACGGGAGTCAGCCCCAGCATTTT. This encodes CASLYGSQPQHF.

This chain connects TRBV7-2 to TRBJ2-7; no definite D call. Germline V CDR1 and CDR2: SGHTA, FQGNSA. Trimming removed 0 bases at V and 3 bases at J, with 6 bases between. The CDR3 contains 13 residues. CDR3 in DNA: TGTGCCAGCAGCTTAGCGGGCCACTACGAGCAGTACTTC. Residues: CASSLAGHYEQYF.